This TCR beta chain was observed in a study of cytotoxic CD8 clonotypes in ibrutinib-treated CLL. TCRdb's table, derived via immunoSEQ multiplex PCR, lists solely in-frame clones and lacks some. The sample includes about 160,000 clones, about four fifths of them seen just once. The TCR was taken from a human donor with chronic lymphocytic leukemia. Here the sequenced sample was PBMCs, taken after 12 months of ibrutinib treatment.

DNA of the CDR3: TGTGCCATCAATGTAGGCCGGGGGGAAACCGGGGAGCTGTTTTTT. Translation gives CAINVGRGETGELFF. The chain joins TRBV10-3 to TRBJ2-2; 7 bases align to TRBD2. Germline V gene lookup returns CDR1 ENHRY and CDR2 SYGVKD. The CDR3 is 15 residues long. Germline trimming cut 7 bases from V and 5 bases from J; bases unmatched to any gene: 10.